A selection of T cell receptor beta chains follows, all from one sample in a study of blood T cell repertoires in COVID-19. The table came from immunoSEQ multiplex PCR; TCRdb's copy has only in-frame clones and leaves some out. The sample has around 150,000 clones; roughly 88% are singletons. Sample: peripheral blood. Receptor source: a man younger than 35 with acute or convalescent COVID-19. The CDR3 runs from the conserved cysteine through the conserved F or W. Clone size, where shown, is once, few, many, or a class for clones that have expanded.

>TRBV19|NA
CASSGGLAFF
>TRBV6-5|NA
CASNLGGGNTEAFF
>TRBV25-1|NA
CASSSTGTLNYGYTF
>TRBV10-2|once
CASSDYRGRSGNTIYF
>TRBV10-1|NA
CASKGGNVLTGNTIYF
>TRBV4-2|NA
CASSPGRAGVISAEAFF
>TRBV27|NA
CASTITGYSNQPQHF
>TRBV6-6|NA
CASSPQNEQFF
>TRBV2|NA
CASSGLTGSISYEQYF
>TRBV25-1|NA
CASSHYEQYF
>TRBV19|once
CASSRRGTGGPSSSGANVLTF
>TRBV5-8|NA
CASSPGQTSYGYTF
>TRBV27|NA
CASSPLPGTGGYGYTF
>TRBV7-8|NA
CASSLEAGPGRFSGNTIYF
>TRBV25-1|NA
CASTSRSWTEAFF
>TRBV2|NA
CASMEDRGTNEKLFF
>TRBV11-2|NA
CASSSLADGTYEQYF
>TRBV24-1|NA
CATSDDPLGGRVRNEQFF
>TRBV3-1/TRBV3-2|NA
CASSQEAGVGNEQFF
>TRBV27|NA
CASSLWAGTGLSGANVLTF
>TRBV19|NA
CASSIGTGGSNEQFF
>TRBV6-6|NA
CASSYAGGPGTF
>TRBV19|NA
CASKGDTEAFF
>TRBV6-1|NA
CASSEAGNRAFHSPLHF
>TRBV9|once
CASSVGGGTNTGELFF
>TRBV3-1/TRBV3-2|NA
CASSHQYGRSGNTIYF
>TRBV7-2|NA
CASSLALAGGLNIQYF
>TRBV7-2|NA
CASSFFGTGNEQYF
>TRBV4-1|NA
CASSQGTTFSYNEQFF
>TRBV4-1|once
CASSQARGGGSLFSSYNEQFF
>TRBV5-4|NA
CASSVAAGNTEAFF
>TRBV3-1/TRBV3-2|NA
CASSRQGGQPQHF
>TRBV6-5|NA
CASSLDSNYGYTF
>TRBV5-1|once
CASSLVGSSNQPQHF
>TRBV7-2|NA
CASSSRTYEQYF
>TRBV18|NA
CASSPTAGVPLDNEQFF